This passage covers 7 T cell receptor beta chains from one sample sequenced in a study of T cell responses to AZD1222 COVID-19 vaccine. Profiled with immunoSEQ multiplex PCR; TCRdb holds only in-frame clones, not every one. The repertoire holds about 150,000 clones, approximately 90% seen once, with 1.5% to 2% in the top ten. Sequenced here: peripheral blood, sampled on day 0 of AZD1222 vaccination. Receptors were obtained from an adult in good health.

The chain has TRBV4-1 and TRBJ2-3, with 11 bases lining up with TRBD1. The V and J ends lost 5 bases and 5 bases, in that order; junction bases with no gene match: 3. The CDR3 contains 14 residues. CDR1 MGHRA and CDR2 YSYEKL come from the germline V gene. The CDR3 spells CASSVGQGEDTQYF. The CDR3 bases are TGCGCCAGCAGCGTGGGACAGGGGGAAGATACGCAGTATTTT.

The chain has TRBV11-2 and TRBJ2-7; 8 nucleotides line up with TRBD1. This CDR3 comprises 13 residues. V lost 4 bases, J lost 5 bases, and 4 bases stayed unmatched. Per germline, CDR1 SGHAT and CDR2 FQNNGV. In DNA, the CDR3 is TGTGCCAGCAGCTGGACAGGGATCGACGAGCAGTACTTC. Its protein is CASSWTGIDEQYF.

This chain joins TRBV27 and TRBJ1-2; D is unclear. V lost 3 bases and J 1 base, leaving 6 bases between the germline ends. The CDR3 is 13 residues long. The germline V gene encodes CDR1 MNHEY and CDR2 SMNVEV (reference sequence). CDR3 bases: TGTGCCAGCAGTTTCAGTTATAACTATGGCTACACCTTC. It translates to CASSFSYNYGYTF.

The V and J genes are TRBV5-1 and TRBJ2-1, with 7 bases matching TRBD2. From germline, CDR1 is SGHRS and CDR2 YFSETQ. This CDR3 contains 14 residues. V was pared by 2 bases and J by 5 bases, with 4 bases of the junction left unmatched. DNA for the CDR3: TGCGCCAGCAGCTTCCGGGACTATAACAATGAGCAGTTCTTC. The encoded protein is CASSFRDYNNEQFF.

The chain carries TRBV4-3 and TRBJ2-1; maybe TRBD1 (6 bases). Germline CDR1 is LGHNA and CDR2 is YSLEER. The CDR3 runs to 18 residues. V dropped 3 bases and J dropped 5 bases, with 23 bases sitting between them. In DNA, the CDR3 is TGCGCCAGCAGCCAGACCGCAAACACAGGGATCATCCACAATGAGCAGTTCTTC. Protein sequence: CASSQTANTGIIHNEQFF.

This chain joins TRBV27 and TRBJ2-7; D possibly corresponds to TRBD1 (5 bases). The V gene's germline CDR1 is MNHEY and CDR2 SMNVEV (reference sequence). The CDR3 runs to 17 residues. V dropped 0 bases and J dropped 0 bases, with 15 bases sitting between them. CDR3 amino acids: CASSLSGAETVSYEQYF. In DNA form, the CDR3 reads TGTGCCAGCAGTTTATCAGGTGCCGAGACAGTCTCCTACGAGCAGTACTTC.

The chain joins TRBV28 to TRBJ2-7; tentatively, D is TRBD2 (6 bases). Deletions cut 8 bases from V and 0 bases from J, with 14 bases between. CDR1 is MDHEN and CDR2 is SYDVKM in the germline V gene. This CDR3 has 14 amino acids. CDR3 amino acids: CASLFTGSSYEQYF. The CDR3 DNA is TGTGCCAGCCTTTTTACCGGGAGCTCCTACGAGCAGTACTTC.